This T cell receptor beta chain is from a study of neurological immune-mediated disorders. Study at large: Multiple sclerosis patients (n of about 35) included approximately 31 with relapsing-remitting and 3 with secondary progressive disease.

The cDNA was synthesized by means of template-switch 5'RACE, which was carried out with 10-nucleotide random UMIs. TCRdb ran MiXCR on the 5' RACE reads and lists one entry per CDR3 protein. The sample includes 24,000 or so distinct CDR3 sequences, around 2.5% of them seen just once. V lost 1 base, J lost 8 bases, and 15 bases lay in between. The CDR3 has 15 residues. The germline gives CDR1 SGHTA, CDR2 FQGNSA. Concerning this clonotype itself: No antigen is known for it.

General study results and limits: Among 34 multiple sclerosis patients, phylogenetic grouping put the repertoires of 18 into a single related-CDR3 cluster, a possible signature. Expanded clones shared no CDR3 amino acid sequences across subjects, suggesting private repertoires in all groups.

V usage is TRBV7-2 and J usage is TRBJ2-4; D uncertain. The specimen was PBMCs. The receptor was derived from a woman aged 45-60 years with multiple sclerosis. CDR3 in amino acids: CASSLDPALQDIQYF. The CDR3, as DNA: TGTGCCAGCAGCTTAGACCCGGCCCTCCAAGACATTCAGTACTTC.